These 32 T cell receptor beta chains were sequenced from one sample in a study of blood T cell repertoires in COVID-19 (dated by TCRdb to the early 2020s). Libraries were built with the immunoSEQ multiplex PCR assay. The immuneACCESS repertoire file appears here via TCRdb, limited to in-frame rearrangements. These files lack a portion of the clones; in checked studies, under half of the deficit traces to unresolved V genes, and the cause of the others is not known. This sample comprises roughly 300,000 clones, about 83% of them detected only once. The top ten clonotypes cover roughly 10% of the sample. The sequencing sample was made of peripheral blood. These receptors all stem from a woman in her 50s who had recovered from COVID-19.

This chain connects TRBV18 to TRBJ2-3, with 10 bases identical to TRBD2. This CDR3 comprises 16 residues. The V and J ends lost 1 base and 4 bases, in that order; junction bases with no gene match: 5. Germline CDR1 KGHSH, CDR2 LQKENI. CDR3 bases: TGTGCCAGCTCACCACTGTCCAGCGGGGGGGCAGATACGCAGTATTTT. Residues: CASSPLSSGGADTQYF.

This clone is a singleton in its sample. V and J are TRBV5-1 and TRBJ2-1; possibly TRBD1 for D (5 bases). This CDR3 is built from 16 residues. Trimming removed 0 bases from V and 1 base from J, with 11 bases in between. From germline, CDR1 is SGHRS and CDR2 YFSETQ. The CDR3 protein is CASSLVPGLSYNEQFF. The CDR3 coding sequence is TGCGCCAGCAGCTTGGTTCCAGGGTTATCCTACAATGAGCAGTTCTTC.

This clone was recorded only once. The chain combines TRBV6-5 with TRBJ2-6; D might be TRBD1 (6 bases). The germline V and J ends were trimmed by 2 bases and 4 bases, with 12 bases remaining between them. From germline, CDR1 is MNHEY and CDR2 SVGAGI. This CDR3 is 16 amino acids long. The CDR3 loop is CASSYQPGAGANVLTF. The CDR3 DNA reads TGTGCCAGCAGTTACCAACCAGGGGCCGGGGCCAACGTCCTGACTTTC.

The chain has TRBV27 and TRBJ1-3; maybe TRBD1 (5 bases). Germline-derived CDR1 and CDR2 are MNHEY and SMNVEV (reference sequence). The CDR3 is made up of 14 amino acids. V dropped 6 bases and J dropped 1 base, with 10 bases sitting between them. CDR3 residues: CASSHRPSGNTIYF. DNA of the CDR3: TGTGCCAGCAGCCACAGGCCATCTGGAAACACCATATATTTT.

This clone was seen just once. The rearrangement joins TRBV28 to TRBJ1-6, with 7 bases fitting TRBD1. V shed 6 bases, J shed 8 bases, and the junction held 4 bases outside the gene matches. This CDR3 is built from 13 residues. Looked up from germline, CDR1 is MDHEN and CDR2 is SYDVKM. The DNA for the CDR3 is TGTGCCAGCAGGTGGGACAGTGATTCACCCCTCCACTTT. This sequence encodes CASRWDSDSPLHF.

The CDR3 DNA follows: TGTGCCAGCAGCTTGTTGGCCAGCACAGATACGCAGTATTTT. Protein: CASSLLASTDTQYF. V is TRBV5-5 and J is TRBJ2-3; D is unresolved. V was cut by 1 base and J by 0 bases, with 6 bases left in between. There are 14 residues in the CDR3. The V gene's germline CDR1 is SGHKS and CDR2 YYEKEE (reference sequence). Full variable domain (outside the CDR3, taken from reference TRBV5-5 and TRBJ2-3): DAGVTQSPTHLIKTRGQQVTLRCSPISGHKSVSWYQQVLGQGPQFIFQYYEKEERGRGNFPDRFSARQFPNYSSELNVNALLLGDSALYLCASSLLASTDTQYFGPGTRLTVL.

This clone came up once. The rearrangement joins TRBV5-1 to TRBJ1-2, with D unresolved. Germline V gene data show CDR1 as SGHRS and CDR2 as YFSETQ. The CDR3 extends over 13 amino acids. V was pared by 1 base and J by 4 bases, with 8 bases between. CDR3 residues: CASSLSGSYGYTF. The CDR3 DNA follows: TGCGCCAGCAGCTTGTCGGGATCCTATGGCTACACCTTC.

CDR3 nucleotide sequence: TGTGCCAGTAGTATTTCGGGAGTTGGTGGGGCCAACGTCCTGACTTTC. Translated: CASSISGVGGANVLTF. The chain couples TRBV19 to TRBJ2-6; tentative D call: TRBD2 (6 bases). The germline gives CDR1 LNHDA, CDR2 SQIVND (reference sequence). The CDR3 has 16 amino acids. Deletions cut 3 bases from V and 3 bases from J, with 12 bases between.

The rearrangement uses TRBV28 and TRBJ1-2, with 9 nucleotides matching TRBD1. The V and J ends lost 7 bases and 2 bases, in that order; junction bases with no gene match: 5. CDR3 size: 14 residues. Germline V lookup: CDR1 MDHEN, CDR2 SYDVKM. The CDR3 DNA sequence: TGTGCCAGCACCAGACAGGGGGTAAACTATGGCTACACCTTC. This encodes CASTRQGVNYGYTF.

The V gene is TRBV3-1 (or the pseudogene TRBV3-2), the J gene TRBJ1-3; the D is unclear. CDR1 and CDR2 (germline): LGHDT, YNNKEL (reference sequence). The CDR3 totals 12 residues. The V gene lost 7 bases and the J gene lost 1 base, with 5 bases spanning the gap. CDR3 residues: CASMASGNTIYF. The CDR3 DNA sequence: TGTGCCAGCATGGCTTCTGGAAACACCATATATTTT.

This clone was observed once. The genes are TRBV7-9 and TRBJ1-2, with a weak D call TRBD1 (6 bases). V lost 5 bases and J 6 bases, leaving 13 bases between the germline ends. Germline V CDR1 and CDR2: SEHNR, FQNEAQ (reference sequence). This CDR3 has 13 residues. The CDR3 nucleotides read TGTGCCAGCAGCCCACAGGGTTGGGATGGCTACACCTTC. This codes for CASSPQGWDGYTF.

V is TRBV7-6 and J is TRBJ1-2; 9 bases map to TRBD1. The length of the CDR3 is 14 residues. Germline-derived CDR1 and CDR2 are SGHVS and FNYEAQ. Trimming removed 1 base from V and 5 bases from J; junction bases left unmatched: 2. The CDR3 nucleotides read TGTGCCAGCAGCTTAGAGGACAGGGGTTATGGCTACACCTTC. Its translation: CASSLEDRGYGYTF.

This clone was picked up one time. The chain combines TRBV28 with TRBJ2-1; no firm D call. The CDR3 length is 14 residues. Germline assignment: CDR1 MDHEN and CDR2 SYDVKM. Trimming removed 2 bases at V and 4 bases at J, with 9 bases between. Here the CDR3 reads CASSLLNWYNEQFF. For the CDR3, the DNA is TGTGCCAGCAGTTTACTTAACTGGTACAATGAGCAGTTCTTC.

V and J are TRBV28 and TRBJ2-7; 7 nucleotides line up with TRBD1. This CDR3 has 14 residues. Germline CDR1 MDHEN, CDR2 SYDVKM. After removal of 4 bases from V and 3 bases from J, the junction contained 6 bases not matched to a gene. CDR3 DNA: TGTGCCAGCAGTTCAGGGACAGCGCTCTACGAGCAGTACTTC. Its protein product is CASSSGTALYEQYF. Variable domain in full (rest from reference TRBV28 and TRBJ2-7): DVKVTQSSRYLVKRTGEKVFLECVQDMDHENMFWYRQDPGLGLRLIYFSYDVKMKEKGDIPEGYSVSREKKERFSLILESASTNQTSMYLCASSSGTALYEQYFGPGTRLTVT.

CDR3 sequence: CASSLGLAWNYNEQFF. CDR3 DNA sequence: TGTGCCAGCAGCTTAGGGCTAGCGTGGAACTACAATGAGCAGTTCTTC. The chain combines TRBV11-1 with TRBJ2-1; D may be TRBD2 (6 bases). V was cut by 1 base and J by 3 bases, with 13 bases left in between. This CDR3 spans 16 amino acids. Germline loops: CDR1 SGHAT, CDR2 FQDESV (reference sequence).

This sequence joins TRBV3-1 (or the pseudogene TRBV3-2) and TRBJ1-2; 10 bases map to TRBD1. V trimming: 4 bases; J trimming: 4 bases; junction bases outside the gene matches: 15. CDR1 and CDR2 (germline): LGHDT, YNNKEL (reference sequence). The CDR3 is made up of 18 amino acids. This CDR3 is CASSRKRNWGQGCYGYTF. CDR3 DNA: TGTGCCAGCAGCCGAAAAAGAAATTGGGGACAGGGGTGCTATGGCTACACCTTC.

This chain links TRBV20-1 with TRBJ2-4, with 7 positions matching TRBD2. The junction had 4 bases not matched to a gene; V was cut back by 7 bases and J by 7 bases. CDR1 and CDR2 (germline): DFQATT, SNEGSKA (reference sequence). CDR3 length: 11 residues. The CDR3 DNA reads as TGCAGTGTCCCGGGAGGCAACATTCAGTACTTC. Translation: CSVPGGNIQYF.

CDR3 nucleotides: TGCGCCAGCAGCCTTGCTAGCGGGGCCGACTACGAGCAGTACTTC. Translated: CASSLASGADYEQYF. The chain uses TRBV4-3 and TRBJ2-7; 9 positions match TRBD2. J gave up 3 bases and V 4 bases, and 7 bases lay outside the gene matches. Germline V gene sequence: CDR1 LGHNA, CDR2 YSLEER. CDR3 length: 15 residues.

The CDR3, as DNA: TGTGCCAGCAGCCGGGGGTCCGGGGACAGGGGTTACGAGCAGTACTTC. Its protein is CASSRGSGDRGYEQYF. The chain recombines TRBV14 with TRBJ2-7, with 10 bases identical to TRBD1. The germline V gene has CDR1 SGHDN and CDR2 FVKESK. This CDR3 is 16 amino acids long. V lost 4 bases, J lost 4 bases, and 10 bases stayed unmatched.

The rearrangement uses TRBV9 and TRBJ2-3; D is undetermined. CDR3 size: 13 residues. Trimming shortened V by 2 bases and J by 5 bases, and 9 bases separated the two germline ends. Germline assignment: CDR1 SGDLS and CDR2 YYNGEE. CDR3 protein: CASSVTAEDTQYF. The CDR3 DNA is TGTGCCAGCAGCGTTACGGCGGAAGATACGCAGTATTTT.

This clone was observed once. The V gene is TRBV27, the J gene TRBJ1-1; D gene ambiguous. In germline, CDR1 is MNHEY, CDR2 SMNVEV (reference sequence). The CDR3 consists of 13 residues. Trimming removed 3 bases from V and 1 base from J, with 6 bases in between. CDR3: CASSLAENTEAFF. Written as DNA, the CDR3 is TGTGCCAGCAGTTTGGCGGAGAACACTGAAGCTTTCTTT.

V gene TRBV28 combines with J gene TRBJ2-5, with 11 nucleotides matching TRBD2. There are 16 residues in the CDR3. The ends lost 3 bases at V and 1 base at J; junction bases unmatched: 4. Germline V lookup: CDR1 MDHEN, CDR2 SYDVKM. The CDR3 sequence: CASSLLGLAAQETQYF. DNA of the CDR3: TGTGCCAGCAGTTTGTTGGGACTAGCGGCCCAAGAGACCCAGTACTTC.

The rearrangement links TRBV7-2 to TRBJ1-1; D may be TRBD1 (6 bases). V was shortened by 5 bases and J by 5 bases, with 18 bases between the two germline ends. Per the germline V gene, CDR1 is SGHTA and CDR2 is FQGNSA. The CDR3 consists of 15 residues. The CDR3 spells CASSPPKGVGTEAFF. In nucleotides, the CDR3 is TGTGCCAGCAGCCCCCCTAAGGGGGTGGGAACTGAAGCTTTCTTT.

The gene calls are TRBV5-5 and TRBJ1-2, with 7 bases fitting TRBD1. V was pared by 3 bases and J by 5 bases, with 4 bases of the junction left unmatched. Germline CDR1 SGHKS, CDR2 YYEKEE (reference sequence). CDR3 length: 13 residues. For the CDR3, the DNA is TGTGCCAGCAGCTCGGGACAGAGTTATGGCTACACCTTC. Translated: CASSSGQSYGYTF.

This chain joins TRBV7-9 and TRBJ1-2; 7 bases map to TRBD1. Losses at the gene ends were 6 bases for V and 4 bases for J; bases not matched to a gene: 8. The germline V gene encodes CDR1 SEHNR and CDR2 FQNEAQ (reference sequence). CDR3 length equals 14 residues. The DNA of the CDR3 is TGTGCCAGCAGTCAAGGACAGGCCCTCTATGGCTACACCTTC. Protein: CASSQGQALYGYTF.

This chain connects TRBV6-2 or TRBV6-3 to TRBJ2-7, with 7 nucleotides matching TRBD2. This CDR3 is built from 16 residues. Germline V CDR1 and CDR2: MNHEY, SVGEGT. The ends lost 5 bases at V and 2 bases at J; junction bases unmatched: 12. The CDR3 reads CASSDLAGGAPYEQYF. The CDR3 DNA reads as TGTGCCAGCAGTGATTTAGCGGGCGGTGCCCCCTACGAGCAGTACTTC.

The V call is TRBV5-4, the J call TRBJ2-3; TRBD2 matches at 7 bases. The CDR3 has 15 residues. J lost 0 bases, V lost 2 bases, and 3 bases had no gene match. CDR1 SGHNT and CDR2 YYREEE come from the germline V gene (reference sequence). The CDR3 sequence: CASSLGGSSTDTQYF. Here the CDR3 DNA reads TGTGCCAGCAGCTTAGGCGGGAGTAGCACAGATACGCAGTATTTT.

The chain carries TRBV27 and TRBJ2-5, with TRBD2 matching over 7 bases. Germline lookup yields CDR1 MNHEY and CDR2 SMNVEV (reference sequence). The CDR3 runs to 11 residues. V lost 6 bases and J lost 5; bases outside the gene matches: 0. The DNA for the CDR3 is TGTGCCAGCAGGGGGGGGGAGACCCAGTACTTC. Translation gives CASRGGETQYF.

This chain uses TRBV27 with TRBJ1-3, with 7 nucleotides matching TRBD1. The trim removed 6 bases at V and 2 bases at J, leaving 1 base unmatched. CDR3 size: 13 residues. Germline values: CDR1 MNHEY, CDR2 SMNVEV (reference sequence). This CDR3 is CASSDRAGNTIYF. In DNA form, the CDR3 reads TGTGCCAGCAGCGACAGGGCTGGAAACACCATATATTTT.

The count of this clone is one. The V and J genes are TRBV28 and TRBJ1-1, with D possibly matching TRBD1 (6 bases). The CDR3 runs 13 residues. Germline CDR1 is MDHEN and CDR2 is SYDVKM. The V end lost 5 bases, the J end lost 3 bases, and 10 bases lay between the germline ends. CDR3 sequence (DNA): TGTGCCAGCAGTCCAGGACAGCACACTGAAGCTTTCTTT. Its translation is CASSPGQHTEAFF.

This clone occurred a few times. The chain recombines TRBV4-1 with TRBJ2-5, with a weak D call TRBD1 (6 bases). Germline V gene lookup returns CDR1 MGHRA and CDR2 YSYEKL. Trimming removed 2 bases from V and 5 bases from J, with 18 bases in between. The CDR3 covers 16 residues. The CDR3 here is CASSQRRDAQGETQYF. The CDR3 DNA reads as TGCGCCAGCAGCCAACGACGGGACGCGCAGGGGGAGACCCAGTACTTC.

The V gene is TRBV29-1, the J gene TRBJ1-2; the D gene is possibly TRBD1 (6 bases). This CDR3 spans 14 amino acids. CDR1 is SQVTM, CDR2 ANQGSEA, per germline. V dropped 7 bases and J dropped 2 bases, with 17 bases sitting between them. CDR3 bases: TGCAGCGGGGAGGGGGTGACAGGCAACTATGGCTACACCTTC. It codes for CSGEGVTGNYGYTF.